This TCR beta chain was documented in a study of kidney transplant recipient with SARS-CoV-2 infection. TCRdb fed the reads into MiXCR, producing one record per CDR3 protein. The sample contains 250,000 or so distinct CDR3 sequences, 29% of which appear only once. The germline gives CDR1 SNHLY, CDR2 FYNNEI. The V gene lost 7 bases and the J gene lost 4 bases, with 13 bases spanning the gap. The CDR3 loop spans 13 amino acids. Concerning this clonotype itself: This may be a read error: a much more frequent sequence differs by one nucleotide.

The rearrangement uses TRBV2 and TRBJ1-1; TRBD1 is a possible D gene (5 bases). Here the sequenced sample was a blood sample, taken at baseline and between days 110 and 120 from a kidney transplant recipient. The sequence came from a young adult male patient who had COVID-19 and was a kidney transplant recipient. Some T cells may have originated in the graft donor. CDR3: CASTLTVSTEAFF. The CDR3 DNA reads TGTGCCAGCACTCTGACAGTGAGCACTGAAGCTTTCTTT.